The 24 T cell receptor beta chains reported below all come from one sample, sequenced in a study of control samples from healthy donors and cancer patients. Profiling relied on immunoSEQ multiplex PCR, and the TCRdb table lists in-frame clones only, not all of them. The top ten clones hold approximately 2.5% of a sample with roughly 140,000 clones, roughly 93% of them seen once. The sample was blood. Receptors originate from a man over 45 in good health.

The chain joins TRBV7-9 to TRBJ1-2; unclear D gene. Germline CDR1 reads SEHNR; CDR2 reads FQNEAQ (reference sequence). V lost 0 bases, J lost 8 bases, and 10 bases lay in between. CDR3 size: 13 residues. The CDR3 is CASSLATPIGYTF. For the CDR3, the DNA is TGTGCCAGCAGCTTAGCGACCCCCATAGGCTACACCTTC.

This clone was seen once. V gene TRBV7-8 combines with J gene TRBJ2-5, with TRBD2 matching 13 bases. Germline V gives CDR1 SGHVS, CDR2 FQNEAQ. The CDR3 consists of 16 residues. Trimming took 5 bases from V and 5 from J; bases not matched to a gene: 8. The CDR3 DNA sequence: TGTGCCAGCAGCCCTGGACTAGCGGGAGTCTGGGAGACCCAGTACTTC. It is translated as CASSPGLAGVWETQYF.

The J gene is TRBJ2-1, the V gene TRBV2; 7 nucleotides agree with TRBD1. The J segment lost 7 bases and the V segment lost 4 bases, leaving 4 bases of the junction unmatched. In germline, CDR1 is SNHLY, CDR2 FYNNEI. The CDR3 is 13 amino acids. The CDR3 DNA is TGTGCCAGCAGTGCTGCACAGGGGAATGAGCAGTTCTTC. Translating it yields CASSAAQGNEQFF.

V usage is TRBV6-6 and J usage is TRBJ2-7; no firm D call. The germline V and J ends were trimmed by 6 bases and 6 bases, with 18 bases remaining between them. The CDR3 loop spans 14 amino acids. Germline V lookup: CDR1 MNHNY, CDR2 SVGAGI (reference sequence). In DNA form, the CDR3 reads TGTGCCAGCAGCAGAACCCCTCCCGACGCCGAGCAGTACTTC. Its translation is CASSRTPPDAEQYF.

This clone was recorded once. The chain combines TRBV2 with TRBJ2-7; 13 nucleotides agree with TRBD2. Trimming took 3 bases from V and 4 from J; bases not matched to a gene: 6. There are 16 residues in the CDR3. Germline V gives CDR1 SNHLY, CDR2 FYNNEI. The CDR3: CASSELLAGGMYEQYF. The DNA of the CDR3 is TGTGCCAGCAGTGAGTTACTAGCGGGAGGGATGTACGAGCAGTACTTC.

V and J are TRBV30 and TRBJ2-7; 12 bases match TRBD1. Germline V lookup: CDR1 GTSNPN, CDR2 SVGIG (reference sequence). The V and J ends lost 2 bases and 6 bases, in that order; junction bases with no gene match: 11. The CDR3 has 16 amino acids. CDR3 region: CAWSSPGTGGGSEQYF. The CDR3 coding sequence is TGTGCCTGGAGTTCTCCAGGGACAGGGGGCGGATCCGAGCAGTACTTC.

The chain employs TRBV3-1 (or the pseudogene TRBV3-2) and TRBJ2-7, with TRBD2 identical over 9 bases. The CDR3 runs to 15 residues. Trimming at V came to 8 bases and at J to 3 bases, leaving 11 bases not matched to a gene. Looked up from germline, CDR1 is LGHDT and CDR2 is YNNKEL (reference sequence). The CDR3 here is CASRGGLAGVYEQYF. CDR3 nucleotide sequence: TGTGCCAGCCGCGGCGGATTAGCGGGAGTCTACGAGCAGTACTTC.

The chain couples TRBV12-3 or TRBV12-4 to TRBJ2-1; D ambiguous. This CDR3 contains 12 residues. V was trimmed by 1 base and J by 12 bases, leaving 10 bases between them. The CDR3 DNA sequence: TGTGCCAGCAGTTTAGAAGTAGGGCGGCAGTTCTTC. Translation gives CASSLEVGRQFF.

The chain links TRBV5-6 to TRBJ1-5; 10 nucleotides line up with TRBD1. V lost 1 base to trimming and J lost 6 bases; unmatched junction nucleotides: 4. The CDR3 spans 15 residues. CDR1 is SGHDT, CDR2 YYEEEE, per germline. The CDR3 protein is CASSLFGQGVQPQHF. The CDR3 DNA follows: TGTGCCAGCAGCTTGTTTGGACAGGGGGTTCAGCCCCAGCATTTT. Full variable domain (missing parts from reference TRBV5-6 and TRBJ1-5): DAGVTQSPTHLIKTRGQQVTLRCSPKSGHDTVSWYQQALGQGPQFIFQYYEEEERQRGNFPDRFSGHQFPNYSSELNVNALLLGDSALYLCASSLFGQGVQPQHFGDGTRLSIL.

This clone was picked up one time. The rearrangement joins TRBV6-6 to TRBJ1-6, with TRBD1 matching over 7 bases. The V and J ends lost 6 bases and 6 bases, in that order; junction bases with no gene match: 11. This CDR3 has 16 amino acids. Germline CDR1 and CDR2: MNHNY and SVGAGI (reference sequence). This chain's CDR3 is CASRPLRDRLNSPLHF. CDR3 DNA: TGTGCCAGCAGACCACTCCGGGACAGACTTAATTCACCCCTCCACTTT.

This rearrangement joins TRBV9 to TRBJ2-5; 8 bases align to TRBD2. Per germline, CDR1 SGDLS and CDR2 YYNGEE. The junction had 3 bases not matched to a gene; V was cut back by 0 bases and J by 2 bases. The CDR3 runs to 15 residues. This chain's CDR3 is CASSVVGTSQETQYF. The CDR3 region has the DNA TGTGCCAGCAGCGTAGTTGGGACTAGTCAAGAGACCCAGTACTTC.

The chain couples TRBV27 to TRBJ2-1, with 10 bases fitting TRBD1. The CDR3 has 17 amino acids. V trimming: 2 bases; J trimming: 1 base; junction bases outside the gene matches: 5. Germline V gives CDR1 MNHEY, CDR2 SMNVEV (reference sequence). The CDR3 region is CASSLGQGGSSYNEQFF. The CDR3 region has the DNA TGTGCCAGCAGTTTAGGACAGGGGGGATCATCCTACAATGAGCAGTTCTTC.

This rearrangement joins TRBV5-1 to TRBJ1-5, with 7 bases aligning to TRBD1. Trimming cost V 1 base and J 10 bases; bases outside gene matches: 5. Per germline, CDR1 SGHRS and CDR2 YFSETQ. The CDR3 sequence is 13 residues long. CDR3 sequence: CASSLQTGDPQHF. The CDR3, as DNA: TGCGCCAGCAGCTTGCAAACAGGGGATCCCCAGCATTTT.

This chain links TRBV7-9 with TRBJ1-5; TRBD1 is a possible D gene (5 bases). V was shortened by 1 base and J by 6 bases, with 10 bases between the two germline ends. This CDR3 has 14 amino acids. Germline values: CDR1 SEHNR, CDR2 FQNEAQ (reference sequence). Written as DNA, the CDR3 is TGTGCCAGCAGCTTAGACACAGGCCCTCAGCCCCAGCATTTT. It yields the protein CASSLDTGPQPQHF.

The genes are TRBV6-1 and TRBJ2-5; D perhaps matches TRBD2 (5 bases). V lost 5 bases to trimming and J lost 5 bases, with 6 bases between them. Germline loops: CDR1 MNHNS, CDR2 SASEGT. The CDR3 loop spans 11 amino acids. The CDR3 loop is CASSPGETQYF. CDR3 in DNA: TGTGCCAGCAGTCCGGGGGAGACCCAGTACTTC.

The CDR3 region is CATSAGQGAFYEQYF. CDR3 bases: TGTGCCACCAGCGCGGGACAGGGGGCGTTCTACGAGCAGTACTTC. The chain combines TRBV15 with TRBJ2-7; TRBD1 agrees at 12 bases. Germline V gene data show CDR1 as LNHNV and CDR2 as YYDKDF (reference sequence). V shed 5 bases and J 3 bases; nucleotides not matched to a gene: 5. The CDR3 consists of 15 residues.

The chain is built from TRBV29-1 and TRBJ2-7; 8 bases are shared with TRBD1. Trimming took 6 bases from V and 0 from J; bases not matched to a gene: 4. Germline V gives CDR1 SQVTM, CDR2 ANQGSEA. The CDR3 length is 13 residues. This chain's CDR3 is CSVAGGISYEQYF. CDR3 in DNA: TGCAGCGTGGCAGGGGGCATCTCCTACGAGCAGTACTTC.

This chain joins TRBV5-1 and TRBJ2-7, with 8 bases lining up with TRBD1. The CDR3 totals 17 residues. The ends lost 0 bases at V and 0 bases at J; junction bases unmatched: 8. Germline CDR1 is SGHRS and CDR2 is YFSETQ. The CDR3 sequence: CASSLVAVGTGSYEQYF. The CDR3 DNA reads TGCGCCAGCAGCTTGGTCGCGGTCGGGACAGGCTCCTACGAGCAGTACTTC.

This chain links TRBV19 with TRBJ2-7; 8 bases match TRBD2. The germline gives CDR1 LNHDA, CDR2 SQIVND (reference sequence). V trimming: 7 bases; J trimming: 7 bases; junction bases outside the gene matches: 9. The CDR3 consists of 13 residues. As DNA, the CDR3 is TGTGCCAGTAATCCTAGCGGGTCGAGGGAGCAGTACTTC. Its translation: CASNPSGSREQYF.

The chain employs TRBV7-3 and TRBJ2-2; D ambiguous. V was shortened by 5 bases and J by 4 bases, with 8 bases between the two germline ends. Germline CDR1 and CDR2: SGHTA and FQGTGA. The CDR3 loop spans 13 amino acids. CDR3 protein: CASSHQRTGELFF. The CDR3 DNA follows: TGTGCCAGCAGCCATCAACGCACCGGGGAGCTGTTTTTT.

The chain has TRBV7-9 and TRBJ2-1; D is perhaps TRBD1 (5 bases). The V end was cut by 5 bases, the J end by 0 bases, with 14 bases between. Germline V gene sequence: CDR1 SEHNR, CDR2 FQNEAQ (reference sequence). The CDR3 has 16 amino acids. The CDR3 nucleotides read TGTGCCAGCAGCACCCGGACACCGAGCTCCTACAATGAGCAGTTCTTC. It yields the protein CASSTRTPSSYNEQFF. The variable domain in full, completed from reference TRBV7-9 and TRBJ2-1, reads DTGVSQNPRHKITKRGQNVTFRCDPISEHNRLYWYRQTLGQGPEFLTYFQNEAQLEKSRLLSDRFSAERPKGSFSTLEIQRTEQGDSAMYLCASSTRTPSSYNEQFFGPGTRLTVL.

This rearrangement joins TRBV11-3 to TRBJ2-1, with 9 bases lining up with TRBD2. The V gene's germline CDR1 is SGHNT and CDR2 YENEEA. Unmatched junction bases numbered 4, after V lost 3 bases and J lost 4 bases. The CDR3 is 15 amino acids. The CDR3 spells CASSFASGVYNEQFF. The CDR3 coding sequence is TGTGCCAGCAGCTTCGCTAGCGGGGTATACAATGAGCAGTTCTTC.

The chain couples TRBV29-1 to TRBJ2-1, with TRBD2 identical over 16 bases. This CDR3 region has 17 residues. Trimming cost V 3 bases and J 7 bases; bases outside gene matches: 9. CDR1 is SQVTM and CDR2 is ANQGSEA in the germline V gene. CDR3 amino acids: CSVDTGTSGRAENEQFF. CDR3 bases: TGCAGCGTTGACACCGGGACTAGCGGGAGGGCCGAAAATGAGCAGTTCTTC.

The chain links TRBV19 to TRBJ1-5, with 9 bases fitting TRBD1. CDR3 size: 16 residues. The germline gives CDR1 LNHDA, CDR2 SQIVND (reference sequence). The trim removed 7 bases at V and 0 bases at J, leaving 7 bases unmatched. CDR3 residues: CASTPTGGHSNQPQHF. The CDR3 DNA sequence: TGTGCCAGTACCCCAACAGGGGGCCATAGCAATCAGCCCCAGCATTTT. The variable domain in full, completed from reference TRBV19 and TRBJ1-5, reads DGGITQSPKYLFRKEGQNVTLSCEQNLNHDAMYWYRQDPGQGLRLIYYSQIVNDFQKGDIAEGYSVSREKKESFPLTVTSAQKNPTAFYLCASTPTGGHSNQPQHFGDGTRLSIL.